One and the same sample provided the 9 T cell receptor beta chains below, sequenced in a study of Ad26.COV2.S vaccination and SARS-CoV-2 variants. The treatment: roughly 19 received Ad26.COV2.S at low or high dose, single or two shots; 5 received placebo; per-sample allocation not given. Sampling was performed 63 days after the first vaccine or placebo injection. Profiling relied on immunoSEQ multiplex PCR, and the TCRdb table lists in-frame clones only, not all of them. The repertoire includes around 320,000 clones, about 86% of them detected once, and approximately 2% sits in the top ten. Sequences were derived from peripheral blood, sampled in a trial of Ad26.COV2.S vaccine versus placebo. The receptors derive from a person aged 18-60 years who received the Ad26.COV2.S COVID-19 vaccine or a placebo.

V usage is TRBV3-1 (or the pseudogene TRBV3-2) and J usage is TRBJ2-7; D might be TRBD1 or TRBD2, each matching 5 bases. V gave up 4 bases and J gave up 3 bases, with 19 bases separating them. Germline lookup yields CDR1 LGHDT and CDR2 YNNKEL (reference sequence). The CDR3 consists of 16 residues. CDR3 sequence (DNA): TGTGCCAGCAGCCCCTTCCGGGGCGGCGGCTACTACGAGCAGTACTTC. As protein: CASSPFRGGGYYEQYF.

The chain's CDR3 is CASSLRAGSTDTQYF. The CDR3 DNA is TGTGCCAGCAGCTTAAGGGCAGGGAGCACAGATACGCAGTATTTT. This chain connects TRBV11-3 to TRBJ2-3, with D perhaps TRBD1 (5 bases). CDR3 length: 15 amino acids. Trimming left V 2 bases short and J 0 bases short, with 9 bases between. The germline gives CDR1 SGHNT, CDR2 YENEEA.

The chain employs TRBV5-1 and TRBJ2-3; possible D gene TRBD2, 5 bases. V was trimmed by 4 bases and J by 0 bases, leaving 27 bases between them. Germline V gene lookup returns CDR1 SGHRS and CDR2 YFSETQ. There are 20 residues in the CDR3. The chain's CDR3 is CASSPRDEEEGEGSTDTQYF. The DNA of the CDR3 is TGCGCCAGCAGCCCTAGAGATGAAGAGGAAGGAGAGGGCAGCACAGATACGCAGTATTTT.

Turning to this clone: The germline gene is not matched at one end of the junction; a read error may be the cause. The chain is built from TRBV2 and TRBJ2-6; D gene uncertain. The CDR3 totals 17 residues. Germline lookup yields CDR1 SNHLY and CDR2 FYNNEI. The CDR3 sequence is CASGEQQDLTGANVLTF. Written as DNA, the CDR3 is TGTGCCAGCGGTGAGCAGCAGGATCTCACGGGGGCCAACGTCCTGACTTTC.

The rearrangement links TRBV4-1 to TRBJ1-2; D not resolved. This CDR3 has 15 amino acids. The germline V gene encodes CDR1 MGHRA and CDR2 YSYEKL. V was cut by 4 bases and J by 3 bases, with 15 bases left in between. The CDR3 bases are TGCGCCAGCAGCCCCCAGGCTCAGGCGGACTATGGCTACACCTTC. Protein: CASSPQAQADYGYTF.

The chain is built from TRBV5-4 and TRBJ1-1, with 7 bases that match TRBD1. The CDR3 totals 16 residues. Germline V gene sequence: CDR1 SGHNT, CDR2 YYREEE (reference sequence). V was clipped by 4 bases and J by 4 bases; unmatched bases: 13. CDR3 protein: CASSGDRDRDGTEAFF. The CDR3 nucleotides are TGTGCCAGCAGCGGCGACAGGGACCGTGATGGCACTGAAGCTTTCTTT. Full variable domain (remainder filled in from reference TRBV5-4 and TRBJ1-1): ETGVTQSPTHLIKTRGQQVTLRCSSQSGHNTVSWYQQALGQGPQFIFQYYREEENGRGNFPPRFSGLQFPNYSSELNVNALELDDSALYLCASSGDRDRDGTEAFFGQGTRLTVV.

The rearrangement uses TRBV5-1 and TRBJ1-1; D not certain. The CDR3 totals 14 residues. Trimming took 4 bases from V and 3 from J, leaving 13 bases between them. Germline V lookup: CDR1 SGHRS, CDR2 YFSETQ. In DNA form, the CDR3 reads TGCGCCAGCAGCCTGGACTGGCCCCACACTGAAGCTTTCTTT. This encodes CASSLDWPHTEAFF.

The chain carries TRBV7-2 and TRBJ2-2; a possible D gene is TRBD1 (5 bases). Germline lookup yields CDR1 SGHTA and CDR2 FQGNSA. This CDR3 is built from 14 residues. V lost 5 bases, J lost 1 base, and 8 bases lay in between. The CDR3 here is CASSQGQNTGELFF. The CDR3 DNA is TGTGCCAGCAGCCAAGGACAGAACACCGGGGAGCTGTTTTTT.

J is TRBJ2-7 and V is TRBV10-3; 7 nucleotides agree with TRBD1. The CDR3 totals 15 residues. CDR1 and CDR2 (germline): ENHRY, SYGVKD. J lost 3 bases, V lost 6 bases, and 11 bases had no gene match. The CDR3 is CAIRETGIGDYEQYF. The CDR3 coding sequence is TGTGCCATCAGAGAGACAGGGATCGGGGACTACGAGCAGTACTTC.